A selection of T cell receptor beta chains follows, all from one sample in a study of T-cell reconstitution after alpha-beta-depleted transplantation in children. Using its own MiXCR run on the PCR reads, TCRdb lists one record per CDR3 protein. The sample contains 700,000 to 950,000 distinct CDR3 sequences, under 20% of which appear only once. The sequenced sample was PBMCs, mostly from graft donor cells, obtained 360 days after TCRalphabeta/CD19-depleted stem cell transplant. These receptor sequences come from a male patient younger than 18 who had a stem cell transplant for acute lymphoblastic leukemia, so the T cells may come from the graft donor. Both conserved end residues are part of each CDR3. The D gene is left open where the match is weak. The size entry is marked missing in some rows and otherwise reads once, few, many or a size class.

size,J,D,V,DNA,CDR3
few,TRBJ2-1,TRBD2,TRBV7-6,TGTGCCAGCAGCCTAAAGGGGACTAAGATATCGCATGAGCAGTTCTTC,CASSLKGTKISHEQFF
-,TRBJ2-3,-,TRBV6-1,TGTGCCAGCAGTGACAGTTTAGGCACAGATACGCAGTATTTT,CASSDSLGTDTQYF
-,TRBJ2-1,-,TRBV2,TGTGCCAGCAGTGAAGCGGAGAGCTCCTACAATGAGCAGTTCTTC,CASSEAESSYNEQFF
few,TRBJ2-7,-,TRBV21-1,TGTGCCAGCAAACGGCGACCTTTCTACGAGCAGTACTTC,CASKRRPFYEQYF
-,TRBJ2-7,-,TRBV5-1,TGCGCCAGCAGCCCTTTTTCCGGGGACCCCTACGAGCAGTACTTC,CASSPFSGDPYEQYF
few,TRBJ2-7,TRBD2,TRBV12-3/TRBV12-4,TGTGCCAGCAGTCCGATAGCGGGTTACTCCTACGAGCAGTACTTC,CASSPIAGYSYEQYF
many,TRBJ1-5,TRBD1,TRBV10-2,TGCGCCAGCAGTGGGGGTCGACAGGGGGCACAGCCCCAGCATTTT,CASSGGRQGAQPQHF
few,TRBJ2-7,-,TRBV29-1,TGCAGCCCCTCGGTCTTCTCCTACGAGCAGTACTTC,CSPSVFSYEQYF
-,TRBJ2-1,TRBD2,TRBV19,TGTGCCAGTAGGCCGGGACTAGAAATGCGTGAGCAGTTCTTC,CASRPGLEMREQFF
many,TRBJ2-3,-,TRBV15,TGTGCCACCAGCAGAGATCGGGTAGGAGCGGGCACAGATACGCAGTATTTT,CATSRDRVGAGTDTQYF
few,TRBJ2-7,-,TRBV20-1,TGCAGTGCTAGACCCTTTTTAGGGATAGCTGGCGAGCAGTACTTC,CSARPFLGIAGEQYF
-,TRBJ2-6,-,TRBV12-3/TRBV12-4,TGTGCCAGCAGGTGGACAGACAGTAGCTCTGGGGCCAACGTCCTGACTTTC,CASRWTDSSSGANVLTF
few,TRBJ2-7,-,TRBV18,TGTGCCAGCGCTGCGTTGTTGGGCGACGAGCAGTACTTC,CASAALLGDEQYF
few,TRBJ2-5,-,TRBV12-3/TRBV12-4,TGTGCCAGCACCCTAGAGGCCAGTCCGGGGGAGACCCAGTACTTC,CASTLEASPGETQYF
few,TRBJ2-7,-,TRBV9,TGTGCCAGCAGCGGGGCAGGTTTCTACGAGCAGTACTTC,CASSGAGFYEQYF
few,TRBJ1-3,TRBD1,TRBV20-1,TGCAGTGCTGGCCTTGACAGGGCTGGAAACACCATATATTTT,CSAGLDRAGNTIYF
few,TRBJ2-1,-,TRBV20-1,TGCAGTGCGACAGACTTCCGGAGGGGACTTTACAATGAGCAGTTCTTC,CSATDFRRGLYNEQFF
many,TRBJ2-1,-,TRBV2,TGTGCCACCTACAGGGGGACTAGCTCCTACAATGAGCAGTTCTTC,CATYRGTSSYNEQFF
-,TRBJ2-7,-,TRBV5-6,TGTGCCAGCAGCTTGCGGGGATTGGTCTACGAGCAGTACTTC,CASSLRGLVYEQYF
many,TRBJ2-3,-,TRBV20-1,TGCAGTGCTAGCCGGGTCGTGCAGTATTTT,CSASRVVQYF
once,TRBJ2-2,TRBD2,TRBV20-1,TGCAGTGTTAGGATGAGGGGACTAGCGGGAGACGTCGGCACCGGGGAGCTGTTTTTT,CSVRMRGLAGDVGTGELFF
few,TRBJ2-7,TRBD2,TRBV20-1,TGCAGTGCTAAGGGACTAGCGGGAGGGCGAACCTACGAGCAGTACTTC,CSAKGLAGGRTYEQYF
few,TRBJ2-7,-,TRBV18,TGTGCCAGCTCACCCACTCCGTCAGGGACCTACGAGCAGTACTTC,CASSPTPSGTYEQYF
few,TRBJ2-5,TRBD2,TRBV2,TGTGCCAGCAGTGAATTTTTCGGGAGGCCTCCCCCCGAGACCCAGTACTTC,CASSEFFGRPPPETQYF
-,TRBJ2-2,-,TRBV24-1,TGTGCCACCAGCTATACCAGGGAGTCCGGGGAGCTGTTTTTT,CATSYTRESGELFF
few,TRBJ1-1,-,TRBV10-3,TGTGCCATCACATCACAGGGAGGCAGCACTGAAGCTTTCTTT,CAITSQGGSTEAFF
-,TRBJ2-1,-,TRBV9,TGTGCCAGCAGCGTAGCGGGACCTCAAAATGAGCAGTTCTTC,CASSVAGPQNEQFF
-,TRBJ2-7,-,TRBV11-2,TGTGCCAGCAGCTTAGCTAGGACGTCCAACGAGCAGTACTTC,CASSLARTSNEQYF
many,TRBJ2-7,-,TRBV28,TGTGCCAGCAGTTTTCAGGGCAGTTCCTACGAGCAGTACTTC,CASSFQGSSYEQYF
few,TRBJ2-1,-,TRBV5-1,TGCGCCAGCAGCTCAATATTCCTAGCGAGCTCCTACAATGAGCAGTTCTTC,CASSSIFLASSYNEQFF
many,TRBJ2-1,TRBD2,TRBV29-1,TGCAGCGGCGGACTAGCGAATTACAATGAGCAGTTCTTC,CSGGLANYNEQFF
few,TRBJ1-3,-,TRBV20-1,TGCAGTGCGAGGGTCCTAACAGATTCTGGAAACACCATATATTTT,CSARVLTDSGNTIYF
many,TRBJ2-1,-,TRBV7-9,TGTGCCAGCAGCTTAGATCAGCGTACCTACAATGAGCAGTTCTTC,CASSLDQRTYNEQFF
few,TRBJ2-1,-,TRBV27,TGTGCCAGCAGTCTCCCAGTTCGCGAGGGTACTGAGCAGTTCTTC,CASSLPVREGTEQFF
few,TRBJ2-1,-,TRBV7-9,TGTGCCAGTCAGCGACAAGGACTTAATGAGCAGTTCTTC,CASQRQGLNEQFF
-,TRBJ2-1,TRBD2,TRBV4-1,TGCGCCAGCAGCCGGCCGAGTCGGGGGGGGGCCTACAATGAGCAGTTCTTC,CASSRPSRGGAYNEQFF
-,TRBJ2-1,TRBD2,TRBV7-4,TGTGCCAGCAGCTTAGATAGCGGGAGGCTCCGTTACAATGAGCAGTTCTTC,CASSLDSGRLRYNEQFF
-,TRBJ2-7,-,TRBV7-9,TGTGCCAGCAGCGACGTGGCCAGTTCCTACGAGCAGTACTTC,CASSDVASSYEQYF
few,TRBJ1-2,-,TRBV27,TGTGCCAGCATCTCAGATGTCGGCTACACCTTC,CASISDVGYTF
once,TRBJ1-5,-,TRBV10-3,TGTGCCATCAGTGAGTCGCGGAGGGGGGGCGGTCAGCCCCAGCATTTT,CAISESRRGGGQPQHF
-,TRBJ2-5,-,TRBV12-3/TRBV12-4,TGTGCCAGCAGTTTTTTGAACCTACCCCAAGAGACCCAGTACTTC,CASSFLNLPQETQYF
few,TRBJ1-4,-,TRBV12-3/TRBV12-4,TGTGCCAGCAGCCCGCCGGGACATAATGAAAAACTGTTTTTT,CASSPPGHNEKLFF
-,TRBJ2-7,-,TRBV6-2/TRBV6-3,TGTGCCAGCATCAGAGCGGTTGCCCCCTACGAGCAGTACTTC,CASIRAVAPYEQYF
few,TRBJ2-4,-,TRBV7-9,TGTGCCAGCAGCTTAGCCGGTAACAAAAACATTCAGTACTTC,CASSLAGNKNIQYF
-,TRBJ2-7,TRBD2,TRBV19,TGTGCCAGTAGTATCTGGGCTAGCGGGAGTAGCAACGAGCAGTACTTC,CASSIWASGSSNEQYF
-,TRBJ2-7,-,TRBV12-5,TGTGCTAGTGGTTTGACGGGCCTTGGCTACGAGCAGTACTTC,CASGLTGLGYEQYF
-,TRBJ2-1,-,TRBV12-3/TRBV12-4,TGTGCCAGCAGCCCCGTGGGGGTTCGAGAGCAGTTCTTC,CASSPVGVREQFF
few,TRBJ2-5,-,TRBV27,TGTGCCCCCGTCCCAGGGCACAGGGACCAGACCCAGTACTTC,CAPVPGHRDQTQYF
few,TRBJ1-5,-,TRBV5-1,TGCGCCAGCAGCTTGTGGCCGGGGACGACACAGCCCCAGCATTTT,CASSLWPGTTQPQHF
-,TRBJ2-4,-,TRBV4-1,TGCGCCAGCAGCCAACCCCTAGCCCATCGGTCCAAAAACATTCAGTACTTC,CASSQPLAHRSKNIQYF
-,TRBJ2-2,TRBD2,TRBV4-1,TGCGCCAGCAGCCAGGCCGGGACTAGCGGGAGTAAGGGCACCGGGGAGCTGTTTTTT,CASSQAGTSGSKGTGELFF